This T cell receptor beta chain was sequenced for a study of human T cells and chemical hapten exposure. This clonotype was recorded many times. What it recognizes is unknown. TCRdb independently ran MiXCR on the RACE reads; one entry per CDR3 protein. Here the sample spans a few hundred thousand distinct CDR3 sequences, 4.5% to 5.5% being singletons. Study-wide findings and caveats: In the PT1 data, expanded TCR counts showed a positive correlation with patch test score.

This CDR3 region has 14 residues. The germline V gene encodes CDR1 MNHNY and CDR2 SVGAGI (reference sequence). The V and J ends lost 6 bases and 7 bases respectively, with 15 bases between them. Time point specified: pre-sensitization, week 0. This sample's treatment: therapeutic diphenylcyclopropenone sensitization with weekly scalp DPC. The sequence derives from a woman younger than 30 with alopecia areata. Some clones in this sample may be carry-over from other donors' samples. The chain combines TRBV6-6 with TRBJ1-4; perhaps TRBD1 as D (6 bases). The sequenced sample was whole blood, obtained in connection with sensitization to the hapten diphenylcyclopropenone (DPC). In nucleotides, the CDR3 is TGTGCCAGCAGCCATACAGGGAGTGGTGAAAAACTGTTTTTT. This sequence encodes CASSHTGSGEKLFF.